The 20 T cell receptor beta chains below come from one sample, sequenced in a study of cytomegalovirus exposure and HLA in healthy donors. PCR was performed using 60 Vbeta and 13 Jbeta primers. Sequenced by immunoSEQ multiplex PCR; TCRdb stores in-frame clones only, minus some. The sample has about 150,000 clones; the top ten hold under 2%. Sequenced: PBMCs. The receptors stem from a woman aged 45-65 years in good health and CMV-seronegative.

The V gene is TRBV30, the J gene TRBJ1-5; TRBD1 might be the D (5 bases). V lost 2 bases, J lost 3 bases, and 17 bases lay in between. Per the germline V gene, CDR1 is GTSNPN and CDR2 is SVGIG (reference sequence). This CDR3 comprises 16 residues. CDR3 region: CAWSKHPSGSNQPQHF. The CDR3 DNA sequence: TGTGCCTGGAGTAAACACCCTTCAGGGTCCAATCAGCCCCAGCATTTT.

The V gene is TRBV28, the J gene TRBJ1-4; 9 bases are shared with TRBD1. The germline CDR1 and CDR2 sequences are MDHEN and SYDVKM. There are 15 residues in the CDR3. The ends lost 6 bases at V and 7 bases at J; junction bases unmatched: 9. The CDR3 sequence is CASRAMDRGSEKLFF. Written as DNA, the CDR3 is TGTGCCAGCAGAGCGATGGACAGGGGAAGTGAAAAACTGTTTTTT. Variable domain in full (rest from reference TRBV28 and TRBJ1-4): DVKVTQSSRYLVKRTGEKVFLECVQDMDHENMFWYRQDPGLGLRLIYFSYDVKMKEKGDIPEGYSVSREKKERFSLILESASTNQTSMYLCASRAMDRGSEKLFFGSGTQLSVL.

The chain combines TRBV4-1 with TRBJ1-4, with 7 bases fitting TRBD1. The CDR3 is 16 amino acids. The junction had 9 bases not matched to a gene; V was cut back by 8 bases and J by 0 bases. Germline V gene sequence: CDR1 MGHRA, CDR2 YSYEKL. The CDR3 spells CASLRLTGATNEKLFF. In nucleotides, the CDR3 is TGCGCCAGCCTGAGACTCACAGGGGCAACTAATGAAAAACTGTTTTTT.

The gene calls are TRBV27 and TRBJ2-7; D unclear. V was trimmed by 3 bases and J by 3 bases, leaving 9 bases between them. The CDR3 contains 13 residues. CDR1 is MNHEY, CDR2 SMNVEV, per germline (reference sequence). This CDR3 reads CASSFYADYEQYF. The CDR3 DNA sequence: TGTGCCAGCAGTTTCTATGCGGACTACGAGCAGTACTTC.

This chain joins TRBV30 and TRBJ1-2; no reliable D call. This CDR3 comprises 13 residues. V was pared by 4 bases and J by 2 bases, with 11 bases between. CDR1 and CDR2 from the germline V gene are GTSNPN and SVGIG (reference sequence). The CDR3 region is CAWNRGLNYGYTF. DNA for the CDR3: TGTGCCTGGAATCGGGGATTAAACTATGGCTACACCTTC.

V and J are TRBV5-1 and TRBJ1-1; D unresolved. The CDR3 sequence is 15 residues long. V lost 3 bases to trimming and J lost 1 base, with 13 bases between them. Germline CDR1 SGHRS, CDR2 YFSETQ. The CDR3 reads CASSSLSPGNTEAFF. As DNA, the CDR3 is TGCGCCAGCAGCTCTCTCTCACCGGGGAACACTGAAGCTTTCTTT. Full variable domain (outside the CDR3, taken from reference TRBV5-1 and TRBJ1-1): KAGVTQTPRYLIKTRGQQVTLSCSPISGHRSVSWYQQTPGQGLQFLFEYFSETQRNKGNFPGRFSGRQFSNSRSEMNVSTLELGDSALYLCASSSLSPGNTEAFFGQGTRLTVV.

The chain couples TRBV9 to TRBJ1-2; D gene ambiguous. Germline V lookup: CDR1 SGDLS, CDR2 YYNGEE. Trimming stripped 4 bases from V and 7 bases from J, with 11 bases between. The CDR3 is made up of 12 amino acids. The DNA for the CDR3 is TGTGCCAGCAGCCCCTTCCCGGGTGGCTACACCTTC. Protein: CASSPFPGGYTF.

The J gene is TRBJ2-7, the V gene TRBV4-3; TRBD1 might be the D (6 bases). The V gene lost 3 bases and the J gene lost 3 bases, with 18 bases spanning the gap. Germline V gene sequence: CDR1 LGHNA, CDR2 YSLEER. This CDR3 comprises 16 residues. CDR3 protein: CASSQQPFRTDYEQYF. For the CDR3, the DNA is TGCGCCAGCAGCCAGCAGCCTTTCAGGACAGACTACGAGCAGTACTTC.

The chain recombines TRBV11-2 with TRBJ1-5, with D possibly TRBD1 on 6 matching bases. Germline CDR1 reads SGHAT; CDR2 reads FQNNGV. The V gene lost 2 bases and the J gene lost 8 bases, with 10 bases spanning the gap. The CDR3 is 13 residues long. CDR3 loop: CASSLSRQEPQHF. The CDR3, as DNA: TGTGCCAGCAGCTTATCCCGACAGGAGCCCCAGCATTTT.

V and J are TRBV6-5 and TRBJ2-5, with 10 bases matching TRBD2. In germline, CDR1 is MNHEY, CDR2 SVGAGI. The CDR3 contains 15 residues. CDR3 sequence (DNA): TGTGCGAGCGGGCGCGCTAGCGGGGGTCTGGAGACCCAGTACTTC. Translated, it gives CASGRASGGLETQYF.

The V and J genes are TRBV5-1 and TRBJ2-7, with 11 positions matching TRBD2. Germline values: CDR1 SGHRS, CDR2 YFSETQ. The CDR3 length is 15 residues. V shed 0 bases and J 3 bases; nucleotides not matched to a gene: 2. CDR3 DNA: TGCGCCAGCAGCTTGGTTAGCGGGAGGGACTACGAGCAGTACTTC. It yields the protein CASSLVSGRDYEQYF.

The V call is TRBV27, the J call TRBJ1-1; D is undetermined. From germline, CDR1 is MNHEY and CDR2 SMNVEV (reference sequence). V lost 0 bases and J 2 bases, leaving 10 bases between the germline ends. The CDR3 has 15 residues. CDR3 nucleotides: TGTGCCAGCAGTTTATCGATGACTCCTAACACTGAAGCTTTCTTT. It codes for CASSLSMTPNTEAFF.

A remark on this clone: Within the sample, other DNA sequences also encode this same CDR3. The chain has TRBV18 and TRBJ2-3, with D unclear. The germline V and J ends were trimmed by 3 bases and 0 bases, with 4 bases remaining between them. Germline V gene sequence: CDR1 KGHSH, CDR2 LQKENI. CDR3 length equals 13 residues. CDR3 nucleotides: TGTGCCAGCTCACCTCCTAGCACAGATACGCAGTATTTT. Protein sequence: CASSPPSTDTQYF.

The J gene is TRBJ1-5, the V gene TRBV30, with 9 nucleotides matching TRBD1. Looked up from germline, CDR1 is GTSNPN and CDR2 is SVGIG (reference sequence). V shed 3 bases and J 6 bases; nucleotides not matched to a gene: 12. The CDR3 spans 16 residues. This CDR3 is CAWRDPTGGETQPQHF. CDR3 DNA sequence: TGTGCCTGGAGAGACCCCACAGGGGGCGAAACTCAGCCCCAGCATTTT.

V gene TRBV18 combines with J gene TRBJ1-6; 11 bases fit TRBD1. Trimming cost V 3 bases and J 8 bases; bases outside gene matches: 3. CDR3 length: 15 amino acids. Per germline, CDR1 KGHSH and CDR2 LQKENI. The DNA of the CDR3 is TGTGCCAGCTCACCTGGGACAGGGGGAGATTCACCCCTCCACTTT. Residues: CASSPGTGGDSPLHF.

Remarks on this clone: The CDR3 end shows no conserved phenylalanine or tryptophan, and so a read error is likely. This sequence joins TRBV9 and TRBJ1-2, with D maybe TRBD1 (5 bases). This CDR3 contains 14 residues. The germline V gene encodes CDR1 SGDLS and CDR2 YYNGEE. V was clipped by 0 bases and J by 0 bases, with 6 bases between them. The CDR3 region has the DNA TGTGCCAGCAGCGTAGGGGGCACTAACTATGGCTACACCCTC. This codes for CASSVGGTNYGYTL.

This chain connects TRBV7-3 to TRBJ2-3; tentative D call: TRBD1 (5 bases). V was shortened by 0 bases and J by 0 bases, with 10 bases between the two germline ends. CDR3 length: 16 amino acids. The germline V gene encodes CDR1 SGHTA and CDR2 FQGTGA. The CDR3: CASSLTGASSTDTQYF. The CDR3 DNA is TGTGCCAGCAGCTTAACAGGGGCAAGTAGCACAGATACGCAGTATTTT.

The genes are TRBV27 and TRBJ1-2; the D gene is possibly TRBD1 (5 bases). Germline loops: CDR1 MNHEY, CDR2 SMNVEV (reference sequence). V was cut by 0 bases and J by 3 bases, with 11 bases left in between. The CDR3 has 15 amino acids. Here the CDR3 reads CASSLSWQGYYGYTF. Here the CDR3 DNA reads TGTGCCAGCAGTTTATCTTGGCAGGGATACTATGGCTACACCTTC.

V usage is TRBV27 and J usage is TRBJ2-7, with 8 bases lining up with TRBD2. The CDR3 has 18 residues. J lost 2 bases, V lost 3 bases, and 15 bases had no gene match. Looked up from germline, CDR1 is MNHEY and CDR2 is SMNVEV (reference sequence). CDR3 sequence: CASSFRGTFTSGTYEQYF. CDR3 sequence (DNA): TGTGCCAGCAGTTTTAGAGGAACGTTCACTAGCGGCACCTACGAGCAGTACTTC.

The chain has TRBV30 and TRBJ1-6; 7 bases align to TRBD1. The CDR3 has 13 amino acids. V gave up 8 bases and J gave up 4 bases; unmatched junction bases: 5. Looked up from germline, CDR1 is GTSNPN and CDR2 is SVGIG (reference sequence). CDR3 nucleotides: TGTGCCGGACACAGGGGTTATAATTCACCCCTCCACTTT. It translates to CAGHRGYNSPLHF.